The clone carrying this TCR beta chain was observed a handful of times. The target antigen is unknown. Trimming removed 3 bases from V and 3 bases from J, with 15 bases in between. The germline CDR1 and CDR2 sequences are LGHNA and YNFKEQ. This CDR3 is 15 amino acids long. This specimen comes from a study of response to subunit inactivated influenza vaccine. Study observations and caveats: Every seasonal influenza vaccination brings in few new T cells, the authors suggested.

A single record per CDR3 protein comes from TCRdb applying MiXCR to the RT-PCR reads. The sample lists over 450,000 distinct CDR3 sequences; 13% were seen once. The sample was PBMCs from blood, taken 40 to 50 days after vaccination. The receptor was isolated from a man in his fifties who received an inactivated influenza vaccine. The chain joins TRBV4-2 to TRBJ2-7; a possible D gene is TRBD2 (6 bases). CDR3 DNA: TGTGCCAGCAGCCAGGACTACCCCCAGAACTACGAGCAGTACTTC. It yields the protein CASSQDYPQNYEQYF.